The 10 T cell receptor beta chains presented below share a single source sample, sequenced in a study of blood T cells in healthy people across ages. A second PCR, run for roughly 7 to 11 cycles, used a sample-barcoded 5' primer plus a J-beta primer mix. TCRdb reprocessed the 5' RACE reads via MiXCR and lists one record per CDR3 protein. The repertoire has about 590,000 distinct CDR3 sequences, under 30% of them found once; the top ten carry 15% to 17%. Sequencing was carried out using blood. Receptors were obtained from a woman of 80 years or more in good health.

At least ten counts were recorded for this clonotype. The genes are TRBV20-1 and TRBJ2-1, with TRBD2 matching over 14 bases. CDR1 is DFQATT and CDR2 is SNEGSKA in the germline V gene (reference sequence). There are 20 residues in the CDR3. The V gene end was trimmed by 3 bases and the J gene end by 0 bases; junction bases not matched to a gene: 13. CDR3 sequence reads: CSASPFEGLAGVSSYNEQFF. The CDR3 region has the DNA TGCAGTGCTAGCCCTTTCGAGGGACTAGCGGGGGTAAGCTCCTACAATGAGCAGTTCTTC.

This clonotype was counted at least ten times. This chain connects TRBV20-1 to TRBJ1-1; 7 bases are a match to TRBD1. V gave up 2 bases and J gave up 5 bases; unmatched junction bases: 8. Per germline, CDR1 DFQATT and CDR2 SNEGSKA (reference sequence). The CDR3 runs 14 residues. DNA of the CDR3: TGCAGTGCTAGAAGGGACAGATGGGAGACTGAAGCTTTCTTT. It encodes CSARRDRWETEAFF.

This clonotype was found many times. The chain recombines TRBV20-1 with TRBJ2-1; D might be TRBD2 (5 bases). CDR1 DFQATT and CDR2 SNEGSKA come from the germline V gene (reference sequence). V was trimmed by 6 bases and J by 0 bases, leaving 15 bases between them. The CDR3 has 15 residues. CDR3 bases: TGCAGTGCCAGACCTCTAGCTAGCTCCTACAATGAGCAGTTCTTC. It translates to CSARPLASSYNEQFF.

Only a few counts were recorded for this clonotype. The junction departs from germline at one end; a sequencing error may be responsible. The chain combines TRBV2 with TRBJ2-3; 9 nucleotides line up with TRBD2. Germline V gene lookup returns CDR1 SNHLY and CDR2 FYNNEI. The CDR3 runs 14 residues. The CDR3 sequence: CASREALGTSRQYF. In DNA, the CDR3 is TGTGCCAGCAGGGAAGCGCTTGGGACTAGCCGCCAGTATTTT. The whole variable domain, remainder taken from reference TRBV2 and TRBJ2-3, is EPEVTQTPSHQVTQMGQEVILRCVPISNHLYFYWYRQILGQKVEFLVSFYNNEISEKSEIFDDQFSVERPDGSNFTLKIRSTKLEDSAMYFCASREALGTSRQYFGPGTRLTVL.

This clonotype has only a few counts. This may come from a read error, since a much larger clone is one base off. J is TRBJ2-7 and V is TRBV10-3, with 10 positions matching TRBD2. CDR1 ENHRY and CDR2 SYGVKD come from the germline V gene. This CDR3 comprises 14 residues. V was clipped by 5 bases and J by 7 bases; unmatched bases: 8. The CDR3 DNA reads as TGTGCCATCAGTCCCGGGACTAGCGAGGGAGAGCAGTACTTC. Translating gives CAISPGTSEGEQYF.

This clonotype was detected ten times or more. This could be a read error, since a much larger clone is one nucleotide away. Here the CDR3 reads CASSPKAPGTGYNEQYF. DNA for the CDR3: TGTGCCAGCAGCCCCAAAGCCCCCGGCACAGGCTACAATGAGCAGTACTTC. V gene TRBV7-2 combines with J gene TRBJ2-5; D may be TRBD1 (5 bases). The V and J ends lost 5 bases and 11 bases respectively, with 30 bases between them. The CDR3 is 17 residues long. CDR1 is SGHTA and CDR2 is FQGNSA in the germline V gene.

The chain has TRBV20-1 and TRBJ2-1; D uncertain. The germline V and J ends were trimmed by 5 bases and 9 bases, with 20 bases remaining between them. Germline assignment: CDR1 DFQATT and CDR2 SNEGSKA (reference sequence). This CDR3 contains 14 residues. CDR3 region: CSAGRPSHTPEQFF. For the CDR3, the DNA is TGCAGTGCTGGACGTCCCTCACATACGCCTGAGCAGTTCTTC.

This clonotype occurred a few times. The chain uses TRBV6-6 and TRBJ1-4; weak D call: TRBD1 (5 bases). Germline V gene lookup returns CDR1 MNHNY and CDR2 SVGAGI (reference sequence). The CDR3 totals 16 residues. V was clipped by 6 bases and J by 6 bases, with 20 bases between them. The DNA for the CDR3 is TGTGCCAGCAGCTCTTCGCCGGGACTCGGTGATGAAAAACTGTTTTTT. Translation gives CASSSSPGLGDEKLFF.

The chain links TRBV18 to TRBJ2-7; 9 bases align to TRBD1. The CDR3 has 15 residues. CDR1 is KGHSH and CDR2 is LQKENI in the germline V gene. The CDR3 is CGSPPAGQGRFEQYF. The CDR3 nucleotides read TGTGGGAGCCCACCAGCGGGACAGGGCCGATTCGAGCAGTACTTC.

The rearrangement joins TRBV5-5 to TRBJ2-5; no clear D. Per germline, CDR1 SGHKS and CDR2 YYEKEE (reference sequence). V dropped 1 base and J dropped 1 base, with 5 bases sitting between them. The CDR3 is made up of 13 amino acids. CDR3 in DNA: TGTGCCAGCAGCTTGCAGGCCCAAGAGACCCAGTACTTC. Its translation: CASSLQAQETQYF.